This T cell receptor (beta chain) is drawn from a study of blood T cell repertoires in COVID-19. TCRdb's table, derived via immunoSEQ multiplex PCR, lists solely in-frame clones and lacks some. The sample consists of about 65,000 clones, more than 80% of them appearing once. Per germline, CDR1 SNHLY and CDR2 FYNNEI. After removal of 7 bases from V and 1 base from J, the junction contained 7 bases not matched to a gene. The CDR3 is 15 amino acids. This sequence was found in an older man with acute or convalescent COVID-19. The specimen sequenced was peripheral blood. The chain uses TRBV2 and TRBJ2-5; 9 bases line up with TRBD1. As DNA, the CDR3 is TGTGCCAGCATGGCGAGGGACAGGGTCCAAGAGACCCAGTACTTC. Its translation is CASMARDRVQETQYF.